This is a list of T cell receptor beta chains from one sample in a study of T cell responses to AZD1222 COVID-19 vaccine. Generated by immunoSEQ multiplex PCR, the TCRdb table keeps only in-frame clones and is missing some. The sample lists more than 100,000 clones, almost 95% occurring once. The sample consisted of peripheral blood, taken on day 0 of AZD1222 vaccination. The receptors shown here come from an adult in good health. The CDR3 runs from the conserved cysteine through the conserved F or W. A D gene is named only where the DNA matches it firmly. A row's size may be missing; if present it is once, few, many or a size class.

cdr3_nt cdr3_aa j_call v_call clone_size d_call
TGTGCCAGCAGCTTGGGGGTTAGGACAGGCAATCAGCCCCAGCATTTT CASSLGVRTGNQPQHF TRBJ1-5 TRBV5-5 - -
TGTGCCAGTAGTTCGGACAGCAATCAGCCCCAGCATTTT CASSSDSNQPQHF TRBJ1-5 TRBV19 - -
TGTGCCAGCAGCTTTGCAGAAGGAAACACCATATATTTT CASSFAEGNTIYF TRBJ1-3 TRBV7-9 - -
TGTGCCAGTAGTCCTCAGCTCAGGAGCTCCTACAATGAGCAGTTCTTC CASSPQLRSSYNEQFF TRBJ2-1 TRBV19 - -
TGCGCCAGCAGCGGGGACAGGGGGACTGAAGCTTTCTTT CASSGDRGTEAFF TRBJ1-1 TRBV5-1 - TRBD1
TGCGCCAGCAGCCAAGTGAGCGGGATTCCCCTCAATACGCAGTATTTT CASSQVSGIPLNTQYF TRBJ2-3 TRBV4-1 - TRBD2
TGTGCCAGCAGAAAGGGACAGTACCAAGAGACCCAGTACTTC CASRKGQYQETQYF TRBJ2-5 TRBV6-6 once TRBD1
TGTGCCAGCAGTTGGCCGGGACGAAATTCACCCCTCCACTTT CASSWPGRNSPLHF TRBJ1-6 TRBV28 - -
TGTGCCAGCAGCCCCGGGCCCGGACTGAACACTGAAGCTTTCTTT CASSPGPGLNTEAFF TRBJ1-1 TRBV7-6 - -
TGTGCCAGCAGCCCGCGGGGGAGCTCCTACAATGAGCAGTTCTTC CASSPRGSSYNEQFF TRBJ2-1 TRBV7-9 - TRBD2
TGTGCCAGCAGTTTGATGAACACTGAAGCTTTCTTT CASSLMNTEAFF TRBJ1-1 TRBV12-3/TRBV12-4 - -
TGTGCCAGCAGTCCCGGCAACCCCCAGAAGGAGCACTATGGCTACACCTTC CASSPGNPQKEHYGYTF TRBJ1-2 TRBV5-4 - -
TGTGCCAGCAGAGTCATTTTATACGGGGATGGCTACACCTTC CASRVILYGDGYTF TRBJ1-2 TRBV7-9 - -
TGTGCCAGCCGGGGAGTGCGAGGCTATGGCTACACCTTC CASRGVRGYGYTF TRBJ1-2 TRBV9 - -
TGTGCCAGCAGTCCGGTCTCAAATGAAAAACTGTTTTTT CASSPVSNEKLFF TRBJ1-4 TRBV2 - -
TGTGCCAGCAGCCAAGGTGCCCCAAATGAGCAGTTCTTC CASSQGAPNEQFF TRBJ2-1 TRBV3-1/TRBV3-2 - -
TGTGCCAGCAGCTTAAGTGGGACAGGGTCTCCGAAGCAGTTCTTC CASSLSGTGSPKQFF TRBJ2-1 TRBV11-3 - TRBD1
TGTGCCAGCAGTTTGGTCTTTGGGGGGAGTCAGCCCCAGCATTTT CASSLVFGGSQPQHF TRBJ1-5 TRBV6-5 - -
TGTGCCAGCAGCTTGCGACAGGGCCATGGGGAGCAGTACTTC CASSLRQGHGEQYF TRBJ2-7 TRBV7-6 - TRBD1
TGTGCCAGCAGCCCAGGAGGTCCCGCTGGGGCTGAAGCTTTCTTT CASSPGGPAGAEAFF TRBJ1-1 TRBV7-9 - -
TGCGCCAGCAGCTTGTTCAGCAATGAGCAGTTCTTC CASSLFSNEQFF TRBJ2-1 TRBV5-1 - -
TGTGCCATCAGTGAGTCCGGTAGCGGGGCCCGGAGCTCCTACAATGAGCAGTTCTTC CAISESGSGARSSYNEQFF TRBJ2-1 TRBV10-3 - TRBD2
TGTGCCAGCAGCCGGACACGAGGACAGGGCGATGGCTACACCTTC CASSRTRGQGDGYTF TRBJ1-2 TRBV4-2 - TRBD1
TGTGCCAGCTCACTAAACCCCCCCGGGGGGGCTAGCGGCTACACCTTC CASSLNPPGGASGYTF TRBJ1-2 TRBV18 - -
TGTGCCAGCAGCGACCCGGGACAGGGTGATGAAAAACTGTTTTTT CASSDPGQGDEKLFF TRBJ1-4 TRBV25-1 - TRBD1
TGCAGTGCTAGTCTCAGAGTAGGAGCTTTCTTT CSASLRVGAFF TRBJ1-1 TRBV20-1 - -
TGTGCCAGCTCACCACGGGTTTTTCTGGACACTGAAGCTTTCTTT CASSPRVFLDTEAFF TRBJ1-1 TRBV18 - -
TGTGCCAGCAGTTTATTGCAGATGAACACTGAAGCTTTCTTT CASSLLQMNTEAFF TRBJ1-1 TRBV28 - -
TGCGCCAGCAGCCAAGATCGTCTGGGGCCCCCGAACACCGGGGAGCTGTTTTTT CASSQDRLGPPNTGELFF TRBJ2-2 TRBV4-3 - -
TGTGCCAGCAGCCTTGACTCCTCAAACTCCTACAATGAGCAGTTCTTC CASSLDSSNSYNEQFF TRBJ2-1 TRBV7-2 - -
TGTGCCAGTAGTCTCTCGGGACTAGCGGGAGGAAGATACAATGAGCAGTTCTTC CASSLSGLAGGRYNEQFF TRBJ2-1 TRBV19 - TRBD2
TGTGCCAGCAGTTACGTCAAGGGACAGAAAAACATTCAGTACTTC CASSYVKGQKNIQYF TRBJ2-4 TRBV6-5 - TRBD1
TGTGCCAGCAGCAAGCGCACTAACAGTTCCCCCGGGAATGGCTACACCTTC CASSKRTNSSPGNGYTF TRBJ1-2 TRBV5-6 - -
TGTGCCAGCAGTGATCCTAGCGCGACGGTGAGGGAGGGGGAGCTGTTTTTT CASSDPSATVREGELFF TRBJ2-2 TRBV2 - -
TGCGCCAGCAGCCGGGGGCAGGGCATGGATGGCTACACCTTC CASSRGQGMDGYTF TRBJ1-2 TRBV5-1 - -
TGTGCCAGTAGTCCCTATGGGACAGGGAACACTGAAGCTTTCTTT CASSPYGTGNTEAFF TRBJ1-1 TRBV19 few TRBD1